One sample yielded the 5 T cell receptor beta chains listed below, sequenced in a study of blood T cell repertoires in COVID-19. TCRdb keeps only in-frame clones here, not all; method: immunoSEQ multiplex PCR. Among about 280,000 clones listed, approximately 86% were seen once. The sequenced sample consisted of peripheral blood. The receptors come from a man younger than 35 with active or convalescent COVID-19.

DNA of the CDR3: TGTGCCAGCAGAACCGGACAGGGGGGAAATGAAAAACTGTTTTTT. Protein product: CASRTGQGGNEKLFF. The rearrangement joins TRBV5-8 to TRBJ1-4; 10 positions match TRBD1. CDR1 and CDR2 (germline): SGHTS, YDEGEE. With 5 bases clipped from V and 5 bases from J, the junction kept 6 bases outside the gene matches. The CDR3 is 15 amino acids.

The rearrangement links TRBV6-4 to TRBJ2-3; possible D gene TRBD2, 6 bases. The V gene's germline CDR1 is MRHNA and CDR2 SNTAGT. The V end was cut by 3 bases, the J end by 6 bases, with 13 bases between. The CDR3 totals 14 residues. The CDR3 DNA is TGTGCCAGCAGTGAGCGCGGGGAAGGGGATACGCAGTATTTT. Translating gives CASSERGEGDTQYF.

The rearrangement links TRBV16 to TRBJ1-2; 7 nucleotides match TRBD1. The V gene's germline CDR1 is KGHSY and CDR2 FQNENV. Trimming at V came to 4 bases and at J to 7 bases, leaving 6 bases not matched to a gene. CDR3 length equals 13 residues. CDR3 bases: TGTGCCAGCAGCCCAGACAGGGCTACTGGCTACACCTTC. Amino acids: CASSPDRATGYTF.

The J gene is TRBJ2-3, the V gene TRBV28, with 8 bases aligning to TRBD1. This CDR3 is 16 amino acids long. Trimming cost V 4 bases and J 3 bases; bases outside gene matches: 9. The germline gives CDR1 MDHEN, CDR2 SYDVKM. CDR3 protein: CASSSPGGRGTDTQYF. The CDR3 bases are TGTGCCAGCAGTTCCCCAGGGGGCAGGGGGACAGATACGCAGTATTTT.

V is TRBV9 and J is TRBJ2-5, with D tentatively TRBD1 (5 bases). V lost 3 bases, J lost 2 bases, and 14 bases lay in between. This CDR3 has 15 residues. Per the germline V gene, CDR1 is SGDLS and CDR2 is YYNGEE. CDR3 sequence (DNA): TGTGCCAGCAGCGCCTCACGAGGACATCAAGAGACCCAGTACTTC. Translating gives CASSASRGHQETQYF.